This TCR beta chain was sequenced during a study of blood T cell repertoires in COVID-19. Study summary: Both acute and convalescent COVID-19 samples were obtained from the United States, Italy and Spain. Sample material is recorded as cDNA or gDNA derived from T cells, B-cell-depleted T cells, or PBMCs.

The CDR3 is 16 residues long. Germline V gene sequence: CDR1 SGHRS, CDR2 YFSETQ. The ends were cut back, 4 bases at V and 4 bases at J, with 17 bases in the middle. As processed by the authors: Researchers report that nucleated cell counts were estimated from reference gene primer amplification. TCRdb keeps only in-frame clones here, not all; method: immunoSEQ multiplex PCR. The V and J calls and clone size are taken from that table; D and trimming were inferred from the DNA. Of 85,000 to 130,000 clones listed, approximately 84% are singletons. The genes are TRBV5-1 and TRBJ2-2, with D possibly TRBD1 on 6 matching bases. The source is a woman aged 55-70 years with acute or convalescent COVID-19. What was sequenced was peripheral blood. CDR3 sequence: CASSRSGIGGTGELFF. For the CDR3, the DNA is TGCGCCAGCAGCCGGTCGGGGATAGGGGGCACCGGGGAGCTGTTTTTT.